The sequence of this T cell receptor (beta chain) was determined in a study of technical replicates of blood from a handful of donors (dated by TCRdb to 2015 to 2018). In the case of this clone: Its antigen specificity is not known. Base qualities are not provided; no much larger clone lies one nucleotide away.

Library preparation used the immunoSEQ multiplex PCR assay. Here the immuneACCESS table is served through TCRdb, limited to in-frame sequences with V and J called. Missing clones are a known gap in these copies; in checked studies unresolved V genes cover under half, and the rest lacks a known reason. The sample yields under 85,000 clones; roughly 96% were counted once. The ten largest clones take up 0.3% to 0.35% of the sample. The CDR3 spans 17 residues, from the cysteine through the phenylalanine. The entry retains the CDR3 DNA only, 51 bases that are in frame from base 1. Trimming takes 0 bases off V and 9 bases off J; junction bases not matched to a gene: 12. As encoded in the germline V gene (reference sequence), CDR1 is SGHNT while CDR2 is YYREEE.

Specimen: T cells isolated from PBMCs. The TCR sequence derives from a human donor in good health. The chain couples TRBV5-4 to TRBJ2-1, and 10 junctional nucleotides match TRBD2. The DNA reads TGTGCCAGCAGCTTGGAATTTCTAGCGGGAGTCACTACTGAGCAGTTCTTC. Its protein reads: CASSLEFLAGVTTEQFF.